This T cell receptor (beta chain) was obtained from a study of shared clonotypes between healthy human individuals. The CDR3 is made up of 16 amino acids. Germline V gene sequence: CDR1 SGHVS, CDR2 FQNEAQ. J lost 4 bases, V lost 4 bases, and 7 bases had no gene match. Repertoires were generated with immunoSEQ multiplex PCR, while TCRdb's copy carries only in-frame clones and drops some. Altogether around 600,000 clones are present, approximately 95% being singletons, with the ten largest covering around 0.11%. General study results and limits: The study found roughly 5% of naive CD4 clonotypes shared across several donors. The four-donor shared clonotypes exceeded non-shared clonotypes in generation probability, with non-shared ones scoring lower. Memory subsets generally showed smaller estimated richness than naive subsets did.

Terminally differentiated effector memory CD45RA+ cells were excluded by CCR7 positive selection of CD45RO-negative cells. With respect to this clone: What it binds is not known.

This clonotype was obtained from a woman aged 30 to 39 in good health. The chain carries TRBV7-8 and TRBJ2-7; 13 bases match TRBD2. Sequenced sample: naive CD8+ T cells sorted from blood. CDR3 protein: CASSSGLAGVEYEQYF. The CDR3 region has the DNA TGTGCCAGCAGCTCCGGACTAGCGGGAGTGGAGTACGAGCAGTACTTC.